This entry lists 6 T cell receptor beta chains sequenced from one sample in a study of blood T cells in healthy people across ages (dated by TCRdb to the mid-2010s). The library was prepared using 5' RACE. The reads were generated on an Illumina HiSeq 2500. A second 7 to 11 cycle PCR used a sample-barcoded 5' primer and a J-beta primer mix. The public sequencing data were trimmed at Q25 with fastp and processed into clonotypes with MiXCR by TCRdb, which kept only in-frame beta chains. Rows merge per CDR3 protein into single entries with the most common DNA and genes. This sample is represented by hundreds of thousands of distinct CDR3 sequences; 45% to 65% of them were singletons. The leading ten clones occupy approximately 40% of the sample. The sequenced sample was blood. The receptors originated from a man aged 55 to 70 in good health.

This chain's CDR3 is CSVGDGGISGGYTF. CDR3 sequence (DNA): TGCAGCGTTGGGGACGGGGGCATTTCGGGTGGCTACACCTTC. This sequence joins TRBV29-1 and TRBJ1-2; D might be TRBD1 (6 bases). The CDR3 is 14 residues long. Germline CDR1 SQVTM, CDR2 ANQGSEA. Deletions cut 4 bases from V and 7 bases from J, with 19 bases between. The complete variable domain, with remaining parts taken from reference TRBV29-1 and TRBJ1-2, reads SAVISQKPSRDICQRGTSLTIQCQVDSQVTMMFWYRQQPGQSLTLIATANQGSEATYESGFVIDKFPISRPNLTFSTLTVSNMSPEDSSIYLCSVGDGGISGGYTFGSGTRLTVV.

The chain uses TRBV5-4 and TRBJ2-1; 13 bases map to TRBD2. The V gene's germline CDR1 is SGHNT and CDR2 YYREEE (reference sequence). V trimming: 5 bases; J trimming: 5 bases; junction bases outside the gene matches: 10. The CDR3 is made up of 17 amino acids. The CDR3 sequence is CASSPTSGGAGDNEQFF. The DNA for the CDR3 is TGTGCCAGCAGTCCAACTAGCGGGGGGGCCGGGGACAATGAGCAGTTCTTC. The entire variable domain, with the rest obtained from reference TRBV5-4 and TRBJ2-1, is as follows: ETGVTQSPTHLIKTRGQQVTLRCSSQSGHNTVSWYQQALGQGPQFIFQYYREEENGRGNFPPRFSGLQFPNYSSELNVNALELDDSALYLCASSPTSGGAGDNEQFFGPGTRLTVL.

The gene calls are TRBV7-8 and TRBJ2-3; D is ambiguous. The CDR3 has 15 residues. V was trimmed by 1 base and J by 6 bases, leaving 14 bases between them. Germline V lookup: CDR1 SGHVS, CDR2 FQNEAQ. The CDR3 DNA follows: TGTGCCAGCAGCTTAGAGTGGGCAGTTGAGGATACGCAGTATTTT. Residues: CASSLEWAVEDTQYF.

The rearrangement uses TRBV14 and TRBJ2-7, with a tentative D call TRBD1 (5 bases). The DNA matches TRBJ2-5 better at its end, which makes the J call doubtful. CDR3 size: 16 residues. Germline-derived CDR1 and CDR2 are SGHDN and FVKESK. The CDR3, as DNA: TGTGCCAGCAGCCAAGCGAAGGGGTGGATTGGAGAGACCCAGTACTTC. Its protein is CASSQAKGWIGETQYF.

This clonotype appeared a few times. This CDR3 reads CASSQEPLGASNEQFF. The CDR3 DNA reads as TGTGCCAGCAGCCAAGAACCACTGGGGGCATCTAATGAGCAGTTCTTC. The genes are TRBV4-2 and TRBJ2-1; D perhaps matches TRBD1 (6 bases). This CDR3 has 16 residues. Germline CDR1 is LGHNA and CDR2 is YNFKEQ. V was clipped by 0 bases and J by 7 bases, with 16 bases between them.

This clonotype came up a few times. The chain uses TRBV10-1 and TRBJ1-2; a weak D match, TRBD1 (6 bases). There are 14 residues in the CDR3. The germline V gene encodes CDR1 WNHNN and CDR2 SYGVQD (reference sequence). V was shortened by 5 bases and J by 8 bases, with 18 bases between the two germline ends. CDR3 sequence (DNA): TGCGCCAGCAGTCCAGACCCACAGGGACGGGGCTACACCTTC. Protein: CASSPDPQGRGYTF.